The 14 T cell receptor beta chains in this list originate from one sample, sequenced in a study of CD8+ T cells in alopecia areata. The sequencing template was cDNA reverse transcribed from extracted RNA. Produced via immunoSEQ multiplex PCR; TCRdb's table is partial and in-frame only. The sample gives 55,000 to 70,000 clones, approximately 45% of which show up once; 17% is in the top ten. This sample comprised CD8+ T cells sorted from blood, obtained at week 0. The receptor set was obtained from a human donor with alopecia areata.

This clone was counted once. V gene TRBV30 combines with J gene TRBJ2-7; TRBD1 aligns across 7 bases. J lost 3 bases, V lost 4 bases, and 9 bases had no gene match. The CDR3 loop spans 14 amino acids. Germline assignment: CDR1 GTSNPN and CDR2 SVGIG (reference sequence). The CDR3 protein is CAWNHEGALYEQYF. In nucleotides, the CDR3 is TGTGCCTGGAACCACGAGGGGGCTCTCTACGAGCAGTACTTC.

The V gene is TRBV15, the J gene TRBJ2-1, with 7 bases lining up with TRBD2. The CDR3 sequence is 15 residues long. V lost 3 bases, J lost 2 bases, and 4 bases stayed unmatched. Germline CDR1 LNHNV, CDR2 YYDKDF (reference sequence). Here the CDR3 reads CATSSGGSTYNEQFF. The CDR3 coding sequence is TGTGCCACCAGCAGTGGCGGGAGCACCTACAATGAGCAGTTCTTC.

This chain links TRBV10-3 with TRBJ1-1; D is perhaps TRBD1 (6 bases). V lost 7 bases and J lost 1, with 7 bases in between. The V gene's germline CDR1 is ENHRY and CDR2 SYGVKD. The CDR3 consists of 12 residues. DNA of the CDR3: TGTGCCATCAAGGACAGGAACACTGAAGCTTTCTTT. Translation gives CAIKDRNTEAFF.

This clone was picked up a small number of times. The CDR3 DNA sequence: TGTGCCAGCAGTTCCCCCACCGGGACGGGGAATCAGCCCCAGCATTTT. Its translation: CASSSPTGTGNQPQHF. This chain joins TRBV28 and TRBJ1-5; D might be TRBD1 (5 bases). This CDR3 contains 16 residues. Deletions cut 4 bases from V and 4 bases from J, with 17 bases between. Per germline, CDR1 MDHEN and CDR2 SYDVKM.

This sequence joins TRBV7-9 and TRBJ2-5; perhaps TRBD2 as D (5 bases). This CDR3 is built from 14 residues. Germline values: CDR1 SEHNR, CDR2 FQNEAQ (reference sequence). Trimming took off 0 bases at V and 5 bases at J, with 10 bases between the two ends. CDR3 coding DNA: TGTGCCAGCAGCTTAGCGGGAGCCCGGGAGACCCAGTACTTC. It translates to CASSLAGARETQYF.

This clone has only a few counts. The rearrangement uses TRBV30 and TRBJ2-4; D tentatively fits TRBD1 or TRBD2 (6 bases each). The V end was cut by 0 bases, the J end by 10 bases, with 19 bases between. Germline CDR1 is GTSNPN and CDR2 is SVGIG (reference sequence). The CDR3 length is 15 residues. Here the CDR3 DNA reads TGTGCCTGGAGTGTACGGGGGCTGGGGTTAGGGATTCAGTACTTC. It translates to CAWSVRGLGLGIQYF.

This clone has a handful of counts. The chain recombines TRBV27 with TRBJ2-1, with 10 bases that match TRBD2. This CDR3 contains 15 residues. Germline V gene sequence: CDR1 MNHEY, CDR2 SMNVEV (reference sequence). V lost 4 bases to trimming and J lost 0 bases; unmatched junction nucleotides: 0. CDR3 bases: TGTGCCAGCAGTTCTAGCGGGAGCTCCTACAATGAGCAGTTCTTC. The encoded protein is CASSSSGSSYNEQFF.

The rearrangement uses TRBV6-1 and TRBJ2-5, with D tentatively TRBD1 (5 bases). This CDR3 is built from 15 residues. The germline V gene encodes CDR1 MNHNS and CDR2 SASEGT. V was cut by 1 base and J by 2 bases, with 11 bases left in between. CDR3 loop: CASSEEPDSQETQYF. For the CDR3, the DNA is TGTGCCAGCAGTGAAGAGCCTGACAGTCAAGAGACCCAGTACTTC.

J is TRBJ2-3 and V is TRBV7-3; D unresolved. CDR1 and CDR2 (germline): SGHTA, FQGTGA. V was trimmed by 1 base and J by 6 bases, leaving 14 bases between them. The CDR3 runs 15 residues. The CDR3 bases are TGTGCCAGCAGCTTAAGTTTGGGGTTCGGGGATACGCAGTATTTT. Translated: CASSLSLGFGDTQYF.

This chain links TRBV6-5 with TRBJ2-1; 11 bases align to TRBD2. The CDR3 loop spans 15 amino acids. CDR1 MNHEY and CDR2 SVGAGI come from the germline V gene. V gave up 2 bases and J gave up 5 bases; unmatched junction bases: 2. CDR3 nucleotide sequence: TGTGCCAGCAGTTACGGGACTAGCGGCGACAATGAGCAGTTCTTC. Protein product: CASSYGTSGDNEQFF.

This clone has more than one count but fewer than ten. The chain uses TRBV29-1 and TRBJ1-1; TRBD1 matches 10 bases. The V segment lost 3 bases and the J segment 4 bases; nucleotides outside the gene matches: 2. This CDR3 spans 13 amino acids. CDR1 and CDR2 (germline): SQVTM, ANQGSEA. CDR3 loop: CSVEGQGFTEAFF. The CDR3 nucleotides read TGCAGCGTTGAGGGACAGGGGTTCACTGAAGCTTTCTTT.

The gene calls are TRBV29-1 and TRBJ2-3; no clear D gene. The V and J ends lost 2 bases and 1 base respectively, with 10 bases between them. CDR1 and CDR2 from the germline V gene are SQVTM and ANQGSEA. CDR3 length equals 14 residues. In DNA form, the CDR3 reads TGCAGCGTTGAACCAAGATCGGGCACAGATACGCAGTATTTT. Translation: CSVEPRSGTDTQYF.

The chain carries TRBV7-9 and TRBJ2-7, with D perhaps TRBD1 or TRBD2 (5 bases each). This CDR3 comprises 14 residues. Germline V gene lookup returns CDR1 SEHNR and CDR2 FQNEAQ (reference sequence). With 1 base removed from V and 1 base from J, the gap between germline ends came to 8 bases. The CDR3 loop reads CASSLGGTSYEQYF. The DNA for the CDR3 is TGTGCCAGCAGCTTAGGGGGGACGTCCTACGAGCAGTACTTC.

This clone has just a few counts. The rearrangement uses TRBV29-1 and TRBJ2-7, with a tentative D call TRBD1 (6 bases). Looked up from germline, CDR1 is SQVTM and CDR2 is ANQGSEA. This CDR3 contains 12 residues. Trimming removed 4 bases from V and 4 bases from J, with 11 bases in between. CDR3 region: CSVGSRGYEQYF. CDR3 bases: TGCAGCGTTGGCAGCAGGGGTTACGAGCAGTACTTC.